The 9 T cell receptor beta chains presented below share a single source sample, sequenced in a study of T cell changes during pregnancy in multiple sclerosis. The protocol was immunoSEQ multiplex PCR, while the TCRdb copy is restricted to in-frame clones and leaves out a portion. Here the sample spans tens of thousands of clones, 91% being singletons. Sequenced material: peripheral blood, taken in the first trimester of pregnancy. The receptors originated from a female donor with multiple sclerosis, enrolled in a pregnancy study.

This clone was found once. V usage is TRBV9 and J usage is TRBJ2-1; the match to TRBD2 covers 9 bases. The CDR3 contains 17 residues. Germline V gene data show CDR1 as SGDLS and CDR2 as YYNGEE. J was trimmed by 4 bases and V by 0 bases; bases with no gene match: 8. CDR3 sequence: CASSVATGRGGYNEQFF. CDR3 nucleotide sequence: TGTGCCAGCAGCGTAGCTACCGGGCGGGGGGGATACAATGAGCAGTTCTTC.

V gene TRBV18 combines with J gene TRBJ1-3; TRBD1 matches 9 bases. The CDR3 is 16 amino acids. The germline V gene has CDR1 KGHSH and CDR2 LQKENI. V was pared by 6 bases and J by 2 bases, with 8 bases of the junction left unmatched. CDR3 sequence: CASSHGQGRTGNTIYF. The DNA of the CDR3 is TGTGCCAGCTCTCACGGACAGGGGAGGACTGGAAACACCATATATTTT.

The chain employs TRBV11-2 and TRBJ2-7; 10 bases align to TRBD2. This CDR3 is built from 15 residues. Germline CDR1 and CDR2: SGHAT and FQNNGV. Trimming removed 8 bases from V and 0 bases from J; junction bases left unmatched: 7. CDR3 loop: CASSLWTSGSYEQYF. The DNA of the CDR3 is TGTGCCAGCTCCCTTTGGACTAGCGGCTCCTACGAGCAGTACTTC.

The gene calls are TRBV5-4 and TRBJ1-1, with D perhaps matching TRBD1 (6 bases). The germline V gene encodes CDR1 SGHNT and CDR2 YYREEE (reference sequence). The CDR3 consists of 16 residues. V lost 2 bases, J lost 0 bases, and 14 bases lay in between. CDR3 amino acids: CASSFGQSLMNTEAFF. The CDR3 nucleotides read TGTGCCAGCAGCTTCGGACAGTCGCTCATGAACACTGAAGCTTTCTTT.

In its sample, this clone was seen a few times. V is TRBV28 and J is TRBJ1-6, with 9 bases aligning to TRBD1. Trimming took 3 bases from V and 9 from J; bases not matched to a gene: 3. From germline, CDR1 is MDHEN and CDR2 SYDVKM. The CDR3 runs to 14 residues. The CDR3 loop is CASSLGQGFSPLHF. The CDR3, as DNA: TGTGCCAGCAGTTTGGGACAGGGCTTTTCACCCCTCCACTTT.

The V call is TRBV5-3, the J call TRBJ1-5; D possibly corresponds to TRBD1 (5 bases). TRBV5-3 counts as an open reading frame of uncertain function. This CDR3 is 16 amino acids long. Trimming pared 4 bases from V and 2 bases from J, leaving 16 bases between. CDR3 nucleotides: TGTGCCAGAAGCGCCCGACCGGGGGAGGGCAATCAGCCCCAGCATTTT. Its translation is CARSARPGEGNQPQHF.

The chain combines TRBV30 with TRBJ2-1; TRBD1 aligns across 11 bases. The CDR3 runs 14 residues. Germline V gives CDR1 GTSNPN, CDR2 SVGIG (reference sequence). Trimming took 8 bases from V and 4 from J; bases not matched to a gene: 7. The DNA for the CDR3 is TGTGCCCACCAGGGGACAGGGGGATACAATGAGCAGTTCTTC. Residues: CAHQGTGGYNEQFF.

The chain couples TRBV28 to TRBJ2-5; D perhaps matches TRBD1 (6 bases). There are 17 residues in the CDR3. Per germline, CDR1 MDHEN and CDR2 SYDVKM. With 6 bases removed from V and 5 bases from J, the gap between germline ends came to 25 bases. The DNA for the CDR3 is TGTGCCAGCAGCCCCTCTCCAGGGGAAGGGGGTATGGAGACCCAGTACTTC. This encodes CASSPSPGEGGMETQYF.

The gene calls are TRBV5-1 and TRBJ2-3; maybe TRBD2 (6 bases). Germline CDR1 reads SGHRS; CDR2 reads YFSETQ. The ends were cut back, 3 bases at V and 1 base at J, with 6 bases in the middle. This CDR3 is built from 13 residues. DNA of the CDR3: TGCGCCAGCAGCTCGGGAGGCACAGATACGCAGTATTTT. Residues: CASSSGGTDTQYF.